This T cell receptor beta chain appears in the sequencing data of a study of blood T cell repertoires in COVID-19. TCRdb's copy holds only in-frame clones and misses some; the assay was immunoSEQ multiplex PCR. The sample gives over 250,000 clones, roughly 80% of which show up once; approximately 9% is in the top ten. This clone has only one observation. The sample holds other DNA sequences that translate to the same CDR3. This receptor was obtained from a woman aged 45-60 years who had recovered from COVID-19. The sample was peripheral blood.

The CDR3 DNA follows: TGTGCCAGCAGCTTGGGACAGCACCAAGAGACCCAGTACTTC. Its translation is CASSLGQHQETQYF. The chain combines TRBV7-2 with TRBJ2-5; 7 bases line up with TRBD1. CDR1 SGHTA and CDR2 FQGNSA come from the germline V gene. The CDR3 runs to 14 residues. Germline trimming cut 3 bases from V and 0 bases from J; bases unmatched to any gene: 1.